This T cell receptor beta chain originates from a study of T-cell reconstitution after alpha-beta-depleted transplantation in children. This CDR3 contains 17 residues. CDR1 and CDR2 (germline): MDHEN, SYDVKM. Between the trimmed V and J ends, which lost 5 bases and 0 bases, there was a span of 19 bases. On this clonotype: The antigen remains unidentified.

The study's findings and limits: Surviving thymic progenitors and recipient T cells were the source of high TCRbeta diversity at day 60 in some patients. One year post-transplant, T-cell counts and diversity were largely derived from T cells produced anew.

Molecular barcoding with unique molecular identifiers was used for the TCRbeta library. TCRdb redid the calling of the PCR reads with MiXCR, one entry per CDR3 protein. The sample consists of 900,000 or so distinct CDR3 sequences, approximately 15% of them appearing once. The TCR was taken from a male patient younger than 18 who had a stem cell transplant for acute lymphoblastic leukemia, so the T cells may come from the graft donor. The genes are TRBV28 and TRBJ1-2; unclear D gene. Source: PBMCs, mostly from graft donor cells, taken 360 days after TCRalphabeta/CD19-depleted stem cell transplant. CDR3 residues: CASSRLSWTVPNYGYTF. CDR3 nucleotides: TGTGCCAGCAGTCGGCTATCCTGGACTGTTCCTAACTATGGCTACACCTTC.